This T cell receptor beta chain was recovered during a study of blood T cell repertoires in COVID-19. Study-level background: Donors in the United States, Italy and Spain gave samples during acute or convalescent COVID-19.

Assay used: immunoSEQ multiplex PCR; TCRdb lists only in-frame clones, some missing. This sample has about 330,000 clones; around 82% occur once, and the top ten carry 0.95% to 1.5%. The sequenced sample was peripheral blood. This TCR was recovered from a woman aged 45-65 years with acute or convalescent COVID-19.

The CDR3 nucleotides are TGTGCCAGCAGCTTATCGCGGGGGGGCCTCGGTGAGCAGTTCTTC. It translates to CASSLSRGGLGEQFF. The rearrangement links TRBV11-1 to TRBJ2-1; TRBD2 matches 9 bases. The CDR3 totals 15 residues. Trimming cost V 2 bases and J 9 bases; bases outside gene matches: 8. In germline, CDR1 is SGHAT, CDR2 FQDESV (reference sequence).